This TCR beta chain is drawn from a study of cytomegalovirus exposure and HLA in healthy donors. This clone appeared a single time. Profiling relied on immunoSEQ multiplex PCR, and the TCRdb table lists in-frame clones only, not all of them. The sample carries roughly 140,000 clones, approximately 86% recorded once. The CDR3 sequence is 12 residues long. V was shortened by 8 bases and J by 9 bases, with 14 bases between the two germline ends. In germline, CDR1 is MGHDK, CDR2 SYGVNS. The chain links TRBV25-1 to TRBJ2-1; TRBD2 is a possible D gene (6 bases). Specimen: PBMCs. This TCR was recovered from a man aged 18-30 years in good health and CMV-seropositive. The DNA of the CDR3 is TGTGCCAGCTCCTTAGCGGATGGTGAGCAGTTCTTC. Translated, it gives CASSLADGEQFF.